Following are 17 T cell receptor beta chains from one sample sequenced in a study of blood T cell repertoires in COVID-19. Measured with immunoSEQ multiplex PCR; TCRdb has only the in-frame clones, and not every one. The sample lists 300,000 to 350,000 clones; just over 85% were seen once. The specimen sequenced was PBMCs or T cells enriched from blood (not recorded which). The receptors originated from a woman aged 40-49 years with acute COVID-19.

The V call is TRBV9, the J call TRBJ2-1, with D possibly being TRBD1 (6 bases). The CDR3 is made up of 13 amino acids. Germline lookup yields CDR1 SGDLS and CDR2 YYNGEE. V dropped 4 bases and J dropped 5 bases, with 10 bases sitting between them. The CDR3 DNA reads as TGTGCCAGCAGCCCAGGACAGAACAATGAGCAGTTCTTC. It encodes CASSPGQNNEQFF.

This clone was observed a handful of times. This chain uses TRBV19 with TRBJ1-5; TRBD1 aligns across 7 bases. Germline-derived CDR1 and CDR2 are LNHDA and SQIVND (reference sequence). The CDR3 runs to 14 residues. The V segment lost 7 bases and the J segment 3 bases; nucleotides outside the gene matches: 6. CDR3 DNA sequence: TGTGCCAGTACCGAGGGGACAGTCAATCAGCCCCAGCATTTT. It translates to CASTEGTVNQPQHF.

The chain is built from TRBV28 and TRBJ2-3; D might be TRBD2 (7 bases). The CDR3 consists of 16 residues. Trimming took off 5 bases at V and 4 bases at J, with 19 bases between the two ends. Germline V lookup: CDR1 MDHEN, CDR2 SYDVKM. The CDR3 sequence: CASSPLGGGRSDTQYF. DNA of the CDR3: TGTGCCAGCAGTCCCTTGGGGGGCGGGAGATCAGATACGCAGTATTTT. Filled out from reference TRBV28 and TRBJ2-3, the complete variable domain reads DVKVTQSSRYLVKRTGEKVFLECVQDMDHENMFWYRQDPGLGLRLIYFSYDVKMKEKGDIPEGYSVSREKKERFSLILESASTNQTSMYLCASSPLGGGRSDTQYFGPGTRLTVL.

The J gene is TRBJ1-5, the V gene TRBV25-1; 7 bases align to TRBD1. The CDR3 totals 14 residues. Germline V lookup: CDR1 MGHDK, CDR2 SYGVNS. The ends lost 5 bases at V and 6 bases at J; junction bases unmatched: 7. CDR3 DNA: TGTGCCAGCAGTCCCCGGACAGGTGGTCAGCCCCAGCATTTT. Its protein is CASSPRTGGQPQHF.

This chain uses TRBV7-6 with TRBJ1-1; D is undetermined. V lost 5 bases to trimming and J lost 4 bases, with 23 bases between them. Per germline, CDR1 SGHVS and CDR2 FNYEAQ. The CDR3 is made up of 17 amino acids. The DNA for the CDR3 is TGTGCCAGCAGCCCACGTTTGTTCACAGATCCTACCACTGAAGCTTTCTTT. It specifies CASSPRLFTDPTTEAFF.

The rearrangement links TRBV19 to TRBJ1-2; maybe TRBD1 (6 bases). Trimming pared 6 bases from V and 8 bases from J, leaving 16 bases between. This CDR3 has 13 amino acids. Germline lookup yields CDR1 LNHDA and CDR2 SQIVND (reference sequence). For the CDR3, the DNA is TGTGCCAGTAGGCGAGACAGGAACGGCGGCTACACCTTC. This encodes CASRRDRNGGYTF.

This clone was seen more than once but under ten times. At one end the junction does not follow the germline gene, possibly because of a read error. This chain's CDR3 is CASSWGLAGYNEQFF. In nucleotides, the CDR3 is TGTGCTAGCAGCTGGGGACTAGCGGGATACAATGAGCAGTTCTTC. V gene TRBV7-7 combines with J gene TRBJ2-1, with TRBD2 identical over 13 bases. Germline values: CDR1 SSHAT, CDR2 FNYEAQ (reference sequence). This CDR3 has 15 amino acids.

The chain carries TRBV4-2 and TRBJ2-2, with D perhaps matching TRBD2 (6 bases). Trimming removed 4 bases from V and 1 base from J, with 16 bases in between. The CDR3 is made up of 17 amino acids. CDR1 LGHNA and CDR2 YNFKEQ come from the germline V gene. The CDR3, as DNA: TGTGCCAGCAGCCTCCTCTCGGGTAGCGGGAACACCGGGGAGCTGTTTTTT. Amino acid sequence: CASSLLSGSGNTGELFF.

The chain recombines TRBV15 with TRBJ1-1; 10 nucleotides agree with TRBD1. Per the germline V gene, CDR1 is LNHNV and CDR2 is YYDKDF (reference sequence). This CDR3 is built from 15 residues. V shed 5 bases and J 4 bases; nucleotides not matched to a gene: 7. The CDR3 sequence: CATSFSDRGSTEAFF. In DNA form, the CDR3 reads TGTGCCACCAGCTTCTCGGACAGGGGGAGCACTGAAGCTTTCTTT.

The chain links TRBV27 to TRBJ2-7; D is unresolved. CDR3 size: 13 residues. CDR1 and CDR2 from the germline V gene are MNHEY and SMNVEV (reference sequence). V dropped 2 bases and J dropped 9 bases, with 14 bases sitting between them. Here the CDR3 reads CASSLSRSNSQYF. CDR3 nucleotides: TGTGCCAGCAGTTTAAGTCGGTCAAACTCGCAGTACTTC.

The chain uses TRBV14 and TRBJ1-4, with D perhaps TRBD1 (6 bases). V lost 4 bases to trimming and J lost 0 bases, with 9 bases between them. The CDR3 totals 15 residues. In germline, CDR1 is SGHDN, CDR2 FVKESK. CDR3 region: CASSLRTATNEKLFF. The CDR3 region has the DNA TGTGCCAGCAGCCTTAGGACAGCAACTAATGAAAAACTGTTTTTT.

The sample holds one count of this clone. V gene TRBV4-3 combines with J gene TRBJ2-1; D may be TRBD2 (5 bases). Trimming removed 5 bases at V and 3 bases at J, with 11 bases between. The CDR3 runs to 14 residues. Germline V gene sequence: CDR1 LGHNA, CDR2 YSLEER. This CDR3 is CASSRADGYNEQFF. In DNA form, the CDR3 reads TGCGCCAGCAGCAGAGCGGATGGCTACAATGAGCAGTTCTTC.

This clone was observed a handful of times. This sequence joins TRBV7-2 and TRBJ1-2; D is undetermined. This CDR3 is 13 amino acids long. Germline assignment: CDR1 SGHTA and CDR2 FQGNSA. Trimming took off 5 bases at V and 3 bases at J, with 10 bases between the two ends. This CDR3 is CASSPERDYGYTF. The CDR3, as DNA: TGTGCCAGCAGCCCTGAGCGGGACTATGGCTACACCTTC.

This chain joins TRBV5-1 and TRBJ2-2; perhaps TRBD1 as D (6 bases). The CDR3 sequence is 16 residues long. Germline V gives CDR1 SGHRS, CDR2 YFSETQ. The germline V and J ends were trimmed by 0 bases and 5 bases, with 14 bases remaining between them. CDR3 coding DNA: TGCGCCAGCAGCTTGGTGGACAGCGTGTATACCGGGGAGCTGTTTTTT. Translated, it gives CASSLVDSVYTGELFF. Full variable domain (remainder filled in from reference TRBV5-1 and TRBJ2-2): KAGVTQTPRYLIKTRGQQVTLSCSPISGHRSVSWYQQTPGQGLQFLFEYFSETQRNKGNFPGRFSGRQFSNSRSEMNVSTLELGDSALYLCASSLVDSVYTGELFFGEGSRLTVL.

This sequence joins TRBV10-3 and TRBJ1-5, with TRBD1 matching 8 bases. V lost 9 bases to trimming and J lost 6 bases; unmatched junction nucleotides: 13. Germline assignment: CDR1 ENHRY and CDR2 SYGVKD. The CDR3 runs 15 residues. CDR3 sequence reads: CAISPGQALGQPQHF. In nucleotides, the CDR3 is TGTGCCATATCTCCGGGACAGGCTTTAGGTCAGCCCCAGCATTTT.

This chain connects TRBV7-9 to TRBJ1-2, with D maybe TRBD1 (6 bases). The CDR3 extends over 14 amino acids. V was clipped by 1 base and J by 7 bases, with 13 bases between them. Germline CDR1 reads SEHNR; CDR2 reads FQNEAQ (reference sequence). CDR3 sequence: CASSLGQVATGYTF. In nucleotides, the CDR3 is TGTGCCAGCAGCTTAGGACAGGTTGCAACTGGCTACACCTTC.

As DNA, the CDR3 is TGTGCCAGCAGTTACTCAGCGGTGGGTGGAAACACCATATATTTT. Encoded protein: CASSYSAVGGNTIYF. The V gene is TRBV6-5, the J gene TRBJ1-3; D not certain. Trimming removed 0 bases from V and 3 bases from J, with 9 bases in between. Germline values: CDR1 MNHEY, CDR2 SVGAGI. This CDR3 contains 15 residues.